This T cell receptor beta chain was observed in a study of Ad26.COV2.S vaccination and SARS-CoV-2 variants. The wider study: Donor joined the COV1001 Ad26.COV2.S trial arm. Each vaccinee took Ad26.COV2.S intramuscularly, once or twice 56 days apart. General study points: The breadth of spike-specific CD8+ and CD4+ T cell responses after vaccination was reportedly substantial.

The data were produced by immunoSEQ multiplex PCR, yet TCRdb's version contains in-frame clones alone and is incomplete. The sample carries some 250,000 clones, approximately 88% recorded once. On this clone itself: Its matching antigen is unknown.

Treatment in this sample: about 20 received Ad26.COV2.S at low or high dose, single or two shots; five or six received placebo; per-sample allocation not given. All samples were drawn on day 63, counting from the first vaccine or placebo injection. Trimming cost V 6 bases and J 5 bases, with 19 bases left between them. The CDR3 covers 15 residues. Germline CDR1 is MDHEN and CDR2 is SYDVKM. The sequence was obtained from a person aged 18 to 65 who received the Ad26.COV2.S COVID-19 vaccine or a placebo. The rearrangement joins TRBV28 to TRBJ2-5; D is possibly TRBD1 (6 bases). The input for sequencing was peripheral blood, taken in a trial of Ad26.COV2.S vaccine versus placebo. The CDR3 is CASRNPVRGLETQYF. In DNA, the CDR3 is TGTGCCAGCAGAAACCCGGTCAGGGGCTTGGAGACCCAGTACTTC.